This TCR beta chain stems from a study of tumor-infiltrating lymphocytes in primary liver carcinoma. For the study at large: There were tumors of stage T1-T3 N0M0, each 4.2 to 10 cm across.

Worth noting for this clonotype: Its antigen is as yet unknown. One junction end does not reproduce the germline sequence, and a read error may be involved.

From 500 ng of total RNA, TCR beta-specific cDNA was reverse-transcribed using a constant-region primer. Each TCR beta library was derived from three nested multiplex PCR rounds that employed slightly modified ARM-PCR. A C-beta reverse primer and TRBV1-TRBV30 forward primers served in each of the first two PCR rounds, at 10 cycles apiece. TCRdb fed the multiplex PCR reads into MiXCR, producing one record per CDR3 protein. This sample carries 100,000 or so distinct CDR3 sequences, roughly 69% of them seen once, and the ten largest clones take 7.5% to 10%. Investigators took RNA and DNA out together from 20-30 mg of unsorted bulk tissue. Germline V CDR1 and CDR2: MNHNY, SVGAGI (reference sequence). This CDR3 is 13 amino acids long. Whole-study results and caveats: Tumors significantly exceeded blood in top-250-clone fraction (p = 0.039).

The chain combines TRBV6-6 with TRBJ2-1; 7 bases align to TRBD2. The sequence was obtained from a woman aged 55-70 years with primary liver carcinoma and hepatitis B virus infection. Sequencing was done on a sample of liver tumor tissue from sampling region 5. Subset here: tumor region T5, tumor centre. CDR3 loop: CASTHEGRDEQFF. The CDR3 nucleotides are TGTGCCAGCACCCATGAGGGGAGGGATGAGCAATTCTTC.